This T cell receptor (beta chain) was found in a study of cytomegalovirus exposure and HLA in healthy donors. Study results and limitations: Follow-up analysis seemed to connect common viral pathogens with several of the most significant clusters identified.

PCR amplification relied on 60 Vbeta primers (plus 13 Jbeta primers). Method: immunoSEQ multiplex PCR; TCRdb's copy keeps in-frame clones and lacks some. The sample yields around 65,000 clones, 75% to 85% seen once. With regard to this clone: As yet, its antigen is unknown.

The sample consisted of PBMCs. This sequence originates from a man in his fifties or sixties in good health and CMV-seropositive.

The CDR3 DNA reads TGTGCCAGCAGCCGACCCGACCAGGGCCCCCACGAGCAGTACTTC. This codes for CASSRPDQGPHEQYF. The V and J genes are TRBV5-8 and TRBJ2-7; a weak D match, TRBD1 (5 bases). Germline CDR1 is SGHTS and CDR2 is YDEGEE. CDR3 length: 15 residues. Trimming left V 4 bases short and J 5 bases short, with 19 bases between.